This T cell receptor beta chain was profiled in a study of beta chain features in type 1 diabetes. The CDR3 consists of 12 residues. Trimming took 6 bases from V and 6 from J, leaving 11 bases between them. Germline lookup yields CDR1 SNHLY and CDR2 FYNNEI. Sorting based on CD45RO/CCR7/CD25/CD127/CD95/CD27 separated CD4+ naive, central memory, regulatory and stem cell-like memory cells. About this clone: Its target is unknown.

Regarding the study as a whole: Insertion counts at VDJ junctions were lower in type 1 diabetes patients, who also showed more deletions there. Sequencing the cDNA could make cells with high TCR expression show up more than they should. It was among patients, rather than healthy donors, that naive, central memory and Treg TCRB repertoires appeared more similar. People with Type 1 diabetes carried modestly yet significantly shorter TCRB CDR3s in all four CD4+ subsets.

The sequenced template was cDNA made from the entire isolated RNA. TCRdb's copy holds only in-frame clones and misses some; the assay was immunoSEQ multiplex PCR. The sample shows 400,000 or so clones, around 10% of them seen only once. The sequenced sample was central memory CD4+ T cells from blood. The TCR comes from a man aged 30 to 45 with type 1 diabetes. The chain has TRBV2 and TRBJ1-2, with D hard to call. The CDR3 reads CASSTLQHGYTF. The DNA of the CDR3 is TGTGCCAGCAGCACGTTACAACATGGCTACACCTTC. The entire variable domain, with the rest obtained from reference TRBV2 and TRBJ1-2, is as follows: EPEVTQTPSHQVTQMGQEVILRCVPISNHLYFYWYRQILGQKVEFLVSFYNNEISEKSEIFDDQFSVERPDGSNFTLKIRSTKLEDSAMYFCASSTLQHGYTFGSGTRLTVV.